This is a list of T cell receptor beta chains from one sample in a study of T cell responses to AZD1222 COVID-19 vaccine. Sequencing was performed with immunoSEQ multiplex PCR; in TCRdb, only in-frame clones are kept and a portion is missing. The sample records 95,000 to 100,000 clones, 90% being singletons. The material sequenced was peripheral blood, taken on day 0 of AZD1222 vaccination. Receptors originate from an adult in good health. The CDR3 runs from the conserved cysteine through the conserved F or W. The order of the fields is CDR3 protein, CDR3 DNA, V gene, clone size, CDR3 length, D gene, J gene. D genes are given only for firm matches. Only part of the rows carry a size: once, few, many, or a class if the clone is expanded.

CDR3: CASSGLRTGGNYGYTF; DNA: TGTGCCAGCAGTGGCCTACGGACAGGGGGTAACTATGGCTACACCTTC; V: TRBV2; size: NA; length: 16; D: TRBD1; J: TRBJ1-2
CDR3: CASSQPDRGRGNTEAFF; DNA: TGCGCCAGCAGCCAACCGGACAGGGGGCGCGGGAACACTGAAGCTTTCTTT; V: TRBV4-1; size: NA; length: 17; D: TRBD1; J: TRBJ1-1
CDR3: CASSPRIQGEAFF; DNA: TGTGCCAGCAGCCCCCGTATTCAGGGAGAAGCTTTCTTT; V: TRBV3-1/TRBV3-2; size: NA; length: 13; D: NA; J: TRBJ1-1
CDR3: CRGGTGTEAFF; DNA: TGCAGGGGGGGGACAGGCACTGAAGCTTTCTTT; V: TRBV20-1; size: once; length: 11; D: TRBD1; J: TRBJ1-1
CDR3: CASSLEGAYNSPLHF; DNA: TGTGCCAGCAGCTTAGAGGGGGCCTATAATTCACCCCTCCACTTT; V: TRBV7-9; size: NA; length: 15; D: NA; J: TRBJ1-6
CDR3: CASSLLAGATDTQYF; DNA: TGTGCCAGCAGCCTTCTAGCGGGGGCAACAGATACGCAGTATTTT; V: TRBV6-6; size: NA; length: 15; D: TRBD2; J: TRBJ2-3
CDR3: CASGTGTANTEAFF; DNA: TGTGCCAGCGGCACCGGGACAGCGAACACTGAAGCTTTCTTT; V: TRBV2; size: once; length: 14; D: TRBD1; J: TRBJ1-1
CDR3: CASRPPGQNAYGYTF; DNA: TGTGCCAGCAGACCCCCCGGACAGAACGCCTATGGCTACACCTTC; V: TRBV6-6; size: NA; length: 15; D: NA; J: TRBJ1-2
CDR3: CAWRADRQETQYF; DNA: TGTGCCTGGAGGGCGGACAGGCAAGAGACCCAGTACTTC; V: TRBV30; size: NA; length: 13; D: TRBD1; J: TRBJ2-5
CDR3: CASSLMGQTNYGYTF; DNA: TGTGCCAGCAGTTTAATGGGACAGACGAACTATGGCTACACCTTC; V: TRBV6-5; size: NA; length: 15; D: TRBD1; J: TRBJ1-2
CDR3: CASSFGRGNTEAFF; DNA: TGTGCCAGCAGCTTCGGCAGGGGGAACACTGAAGCTTTCTTT; V: TRBV7-8; size: once; length: 14; D: NA; J: TRBJ1-1
CDR3: CATSDSSLGQGHYQPQHF; DNA: TGTGCCACCAGTGATTCGAGTTTGGGACAGGGCCACTATCAGCCCCAGCATTTT; V: TRBV24-1; size: NA; length: 18; D: TRBD1; J: TRBJ1-5
CDR3: CASSLAYLSGGAETQYF; DNA: TGCGCCAGCAGCTTGGCCTACCTCAGCGGGGGGGCTGAGACCCAGTACTTC; V: TRBV5-1; size: once; length: 17; D: TRBD2; J: TRBJ2-5
CDR3: CASSLVGSEAFF; DNA: TGTGCCAGCAGCTTAGTTGGTAGTGAAGCTTTCTTT; V: TRBV11-2; size: NA; length: 12; D: NA; J: TRBJ1-1
CDR3: CASSLERVRSGNTIYF; DNA: TGCGCCAGCAGCTTGGAGAGGGTGAGATCTGGAAACACCATATATTTT; V: TRBV5-1; size: few; length: 16; D: NA; J: TRBJ1-3